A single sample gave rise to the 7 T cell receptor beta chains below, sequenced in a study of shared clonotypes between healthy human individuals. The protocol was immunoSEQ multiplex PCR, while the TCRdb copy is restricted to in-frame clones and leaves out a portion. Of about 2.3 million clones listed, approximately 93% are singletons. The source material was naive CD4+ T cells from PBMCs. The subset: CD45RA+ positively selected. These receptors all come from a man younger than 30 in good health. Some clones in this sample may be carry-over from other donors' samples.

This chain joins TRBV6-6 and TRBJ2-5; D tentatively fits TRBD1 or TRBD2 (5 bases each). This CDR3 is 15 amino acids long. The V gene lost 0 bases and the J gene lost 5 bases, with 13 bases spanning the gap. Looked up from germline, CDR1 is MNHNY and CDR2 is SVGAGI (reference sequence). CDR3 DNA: TGTGCCAGCAGTTACTCGACGGGGCCGTGGGAGACCCAGTACTTC. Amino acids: CASSYSTGPWETQYF.

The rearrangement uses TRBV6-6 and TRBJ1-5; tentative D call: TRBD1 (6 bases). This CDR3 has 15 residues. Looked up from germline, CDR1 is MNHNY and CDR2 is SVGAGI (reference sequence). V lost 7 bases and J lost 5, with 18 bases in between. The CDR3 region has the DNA TGTGCCAGCACCTCCCAGGGGACACTTCATCAGCCCCAGCATTTT. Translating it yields CASTSQGTLHQPQHF.

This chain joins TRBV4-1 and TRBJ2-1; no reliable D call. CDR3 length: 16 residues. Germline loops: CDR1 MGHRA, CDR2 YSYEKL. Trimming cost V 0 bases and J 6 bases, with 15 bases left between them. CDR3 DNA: TGCGCCAGCAGCCAAGAAAGGGCCCCACCGCCCAATGAGCAGTTCTTC. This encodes CASSQERAPPPNEQFF.

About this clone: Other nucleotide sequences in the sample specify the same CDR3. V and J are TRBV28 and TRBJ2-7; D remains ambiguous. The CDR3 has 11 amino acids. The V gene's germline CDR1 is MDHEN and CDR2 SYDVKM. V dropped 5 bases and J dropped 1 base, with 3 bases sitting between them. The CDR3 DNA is TGTGCCAGCAGTCGATCCTACGAGCAGTACTTC. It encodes CASSRSYEQYF. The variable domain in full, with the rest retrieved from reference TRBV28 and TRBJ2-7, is DVKVTQSSRYLVKRTGEKVFLECVQDMDHENMFWYRQDPGLGLRLIYFSYDVKMKEKGDIPEGYSVSREKKERFSLILESASTNQTSMYLCASSRSYEQYFGPGTRLTVT.

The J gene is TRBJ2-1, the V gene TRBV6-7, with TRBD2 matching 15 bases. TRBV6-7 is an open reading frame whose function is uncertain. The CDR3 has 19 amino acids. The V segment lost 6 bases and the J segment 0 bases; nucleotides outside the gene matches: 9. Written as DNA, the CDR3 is TGTGCCAGCAGGAACCCGGGACTAGCGGGAGGTAGCTCCTACAATGAGCAGTTCTTC. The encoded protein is CASRNPGLAGGSSYNEQFF.

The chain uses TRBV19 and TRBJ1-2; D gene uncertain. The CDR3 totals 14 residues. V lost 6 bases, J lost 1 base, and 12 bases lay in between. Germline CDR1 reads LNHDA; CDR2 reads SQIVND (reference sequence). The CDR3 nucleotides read TGTGCCAGTAGGGACGGAACGATTAACTATGGCTACACCTTC. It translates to CASRDGTINYGYTF.

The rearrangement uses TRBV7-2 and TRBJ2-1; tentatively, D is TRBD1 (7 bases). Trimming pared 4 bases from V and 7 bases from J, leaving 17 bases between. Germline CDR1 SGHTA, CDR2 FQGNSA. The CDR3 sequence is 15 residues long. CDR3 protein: CASSSQGRGRNEQFF. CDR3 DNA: TGTGCCAGCAGCTCCCAGGGCAGGGGGAGGAATGAGCAGTTCTTC.